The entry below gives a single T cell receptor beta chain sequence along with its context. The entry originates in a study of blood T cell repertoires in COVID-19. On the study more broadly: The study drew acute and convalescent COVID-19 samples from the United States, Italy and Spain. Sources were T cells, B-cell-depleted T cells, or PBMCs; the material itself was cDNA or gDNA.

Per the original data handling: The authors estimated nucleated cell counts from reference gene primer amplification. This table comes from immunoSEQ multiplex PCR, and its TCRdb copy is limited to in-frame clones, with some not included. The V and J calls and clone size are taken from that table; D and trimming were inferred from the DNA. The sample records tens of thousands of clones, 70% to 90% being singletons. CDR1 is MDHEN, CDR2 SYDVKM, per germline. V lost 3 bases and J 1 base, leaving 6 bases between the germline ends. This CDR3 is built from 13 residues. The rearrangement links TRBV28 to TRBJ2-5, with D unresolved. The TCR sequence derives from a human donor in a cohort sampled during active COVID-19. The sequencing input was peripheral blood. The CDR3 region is CASSFGGQETQYF. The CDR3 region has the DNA TGTGCCAGCAGTTTCGGCGGCCAAGAGACCCAGTACTTC.